This entry is about one T cell receptor beta chain. No antigen is known for it. This record comes from a study of beta chain features in type 1 diabetes. General observations from the study: The study found that naive, central memory and Treg TCRB repertoires appeared more similar in patients than in healthy donors. Possibly, sequencing cDNA over-represented cells that had high TCR expression levels.

Sorting with CD45RO/CCR7/CD25/CD127/CD95/CD27 yielded naive, central memory, regulatory and stem-like memory CD4+ cells. The isolated RNA, all of it, was reverse transcribed, so expressed TCRB transcripts were what got sequenced. TCRdb's table, derived via immunoSEQ multiplex PCR, lists solely in-frame clones and lacks some. The data contain around 400,000 clones, over 9.5% of them seen just once; the ten biggest clones take up more than 0.015%. This CDR3 is built from 13 residues. Trimming removed 7 bases at V and 8 bases at J, with 15 bases between. Germline CDR1 reads MNHNY; CDR2 reads SVGAGI (reference sequence).

This clonotype originated in a young man in good health. The sample comprised naive CD4+ T cells from blood. V and J are TRBV6-6 and TRBJ1-3; perhaps TRBD1 as D (6 bases). The CDR3 DNA follows: TGTGCCAGCATGCAGGGGATAGTAGACACCATATATTTT. It specifies CASMQGIVDTIYF.